Listed below are T cell receptor beta chains from one sample, sequenced in a study of molecular identifiers for immune sequencing clone quantification. TCRdb fed the PCR reads into MiXCR, producing one record per CDR3 protein. Here the sample spans 88,000 or so distinct CDR3 sequences, around 20% being singletons. Input material: naive CD8+ T cells from blood, with Jurkat cell RNA spiked in. The receptors were gathered from a human donor in good health. Some libraries in this study had Jurkat cell RNA spiked in. CDR3s include the opening cysteine and the closing phenylalanine or tryptophan. The order of the fields is J gene, D gene, clone size, V gene, CDR3 DNA, CDR3 protein. A D gene is named only where the DNA matches it firmly. Only part of the rows carry a size: once, few, many, or a class if the clone is expanded.

>TRBJ2-1|NA|few|TRBV7-9
TGTGCCAGCAGCCGTCCATTAGATTATGAGCAGTTCTTC
CASSRPLDYEQFF
>TRBJ1-1|TRBD1|many|TRBV15
TGTGCCACCAGCAGAGTCCCTGGGACAGGTGAAGGCCCTATTAATGAAGCTTTCTTT
CATSRVPGTGEGPINEAFF
>TRBJ1-1|NA|many|TRBV5-4
TGTGCCAGCAGCTCGGGCCGCACTGAAGCTTTCTTT
CASSSGRTEAFF
>TRBJ2-5|NA|many|TRBV29-1
TGCAGCGTTGGAACAGGACAAGAGACCCAGTACTTC
CSVGTGQETQYF
>TRBJ2-7|TRBD1|NA|TRBV2
TGTGCCAGCAGTGAAACTTCCGGGACAGGCCACGAGCAGTACTTC
CASSETSGTGHEQYF
>TRBJ2-3|NA|many|TRBV2
TGTGCCAGGACGGGGGCCGGCGCAGATACGCAGTATTTT
CARTGAGADTQYF
>TRBJ2-7|NA|many|TRBV7-2
TGTGCCAGCAGCCCCTTGCCGACTTTCTACGAGCAGTACTTC
CASSPLPTFYEQYF
>TRBJ1-1|TRBD1|few|TRBV6-2/TRBV6-3
TGTGCCAGCAGTTTCCCCTTGGGACAGGGGATGATGAACACTGAAGCTTTCTTT
CASSFPLGQGMMNTEAFF
>TRBJ2-1|TRBD1|few|TRBV28
TGTGCCAGCAGCGTTTCCCCGGGACAGAGAATCAATGAGCAGTTCTTC
CASSVSPGQRINEQFF
>TRBJ2-1|TRBD1|NA|TRBV12-3/TRBV12-4
TGTGCCAGCAAGGGGGCGGACAATGAGCAGTTCTTC
CASKGADNEQFF
>TRBJ1-5|NA|NA|TRBV6-5
TGTGCCAGTGAGTCCCAAGCTCTTTCGGGGGGTGGTAGCAATCAGCCCCAGCATTTT
CASESQALSGGGSNQPQHF
>TRBJ2-1|NA|NA|TRBV12-3/TRBV12-4
TGTGCCAGCACTCAGGAAAGCTCCTACAATGAGCAGTTCTTC
CASTQESSYNEQFF
>TRBJ2-2|TRBD1|few|TRBV27
TGTGCCAGCAGCAGGGGGCTAAACACCGGGGAGCTGTTTTTT
CASSRGLNTGELFF
>TRBJ2-2|NA|many|TRBV7-7
TGTGCTAGCAGCTTAGGGCCCCCCGGCACCGGGGAGCTGTTTTTT
CASSLGPPGTGELFF
>TRBJ2-1|NA|NA|TRBV13
TGTGCCAGCAGCAGGGGGGGCCCTAACAATGAGCAGTTCTTC
CASSRGGPNNEQFF
>TRBJ2-1|NA|NA|TRBV19
TGTGCCAGTGCCCTTGGGGGGGCCCACAATGAGCAGTTCTTC
CASALGGAHNEQFF
>TRBJ2-1|TRBD1|NA|TRBV6-1
TGTGCCAGCAGAGCCCCGAGACAGGGTACCTACAATGAGCAGTTCTTC
CASRAPRQGTYNEQFF
>TRBJ1-2|NA|many|TRBV2
TGTGCCAGCGGGGGGTTGATGGGCACGTCTTATGGCTACACCTTC
CASGGLMGTSYGYTF
>TRBJ2-1|TRBD2|NA|TRBV27
TGTGCCAGCAGTTTATACGGCGGGAGGGACGGCAATGAGCAGTTCTTC
CASSLYGGRDGNEQFF
>TRBJ1-1|NA|many|TRBV4-1
TGCGCCAGCAGCACTCACAGTTCCGCTGAAGCTTTCTTT
CASSTHSSAEAFF
>TRBJ2-1|TRBD2|NA|TRBV3-1
TGTGCCAGCAGCCAAGGGCAGACTAGCGCCTACAATGAGCAGTTCTTC
CASSQGQTSAYNEQFF
>TRBJ1-5|TRBD1|many|TRBV27
TGTGCCAGCAGTCCACAGGGGGCCTTCGGCAATCAGCCCCAGCATTTT
CASSPQGAFGNQPQHF
>TRBJ2-7|TRBD1|many|TRBV4-3
TGCGCCAGCAGCGCAGGGACAGGGGTATTGGAGCAGTACTTC
CASSAGTGVLEQYF
>TRBJ2-7|NA|NA|TRBV12-3/TRBV12-4
TGTGCCAGCAGTTTATCCGACAGCTCCTACGAGCAGTACTTC
CASSLSDSSYEQYF
>TRBJ2-1|TRBD1|few|TRBV28
TGTGCCAGCAGTTCCCGGACAGGCTCCTACAATGAGCAGTTCTTC
CASSSRTGSYNEQFF
>TRBJ2-2|NA|many|TRBV12-3/TRBV12-4
TGTGCCAGCACCCCCGGGGGGCGCATCGGGGAGCTGTTTTTT
CASTPGGRIGELFF
>TRBJ2-3|NA|NA|TRBV19
TGTGCCAGTAGTTGGAGCACAGATACGCAGTATTTT
CASSWSTDTQYF
>TRBJ2-1|NA|NA|TRBV28
TGTGCCGGCAGTTTCTGGCAAAGCTACAATGAGCAGTTCTTC
CAGSFWQSYNEQFF
>TRBJ2-3|TRBD2|many|TRBV4-1
TGCGCCAGCAGCCAAGATCCAGCGGGGGGCACAGATACGCAGTATTTT
CASSQDPAGGTDTQYF
>TRBJ1-1|TRBD1|NA|TRBV4-1
TGCGCCAGCAGCGCAGGGGGCCCCACTGAAGCTTTCTTT
CASSAGGPTEAFF
>TRBJ2-1|NA|few|TRBV7-9
TGTGCCAGCAGCTTAGCAGGGGCTGACAATGAGCAGTTCTTC
CASSLAGADNEQFF
>TRBJ2-7|NA|many|TRBV10-2
TGCGCCAGCAGTGAGTCGTTCCCCGAAGGAAGGGAGCAGTACTTC
CASSESFPEGREQYF
>TRBJ1-2|TRBD1|many|TRBV12-3/TRBV12-4
TGTGCCAGCAGAGAGACAGGGGGAGCGGAGGGCTACACCTTC
CASRETGGAEGYTF
>TRBJ2-1|TRBD2|NA|TRBV7-2
TGTGCCAGCAGCTTCGAGCGGGAGGCCCGTAACGGGCAGTTCTTC
CASSFEREARNGQFF
>TRBJ2-6|NA|few|TRBV30
TGTGCCTGGACCGACGGAGGGGTCTCCTCTGGGGCCAACGTCCTGACTTTC
CAWTDGGVSSGANVLTF
>TRBJ1-1|TRBD1|many|TRBV11-2
TGTGCCAGCAGCTTAAGGGGGCAGGGACGTGACACTGAAGCTTTCTTT
CASSLRGQGRDTEAFF
>TRBJ2-2|TRBD2|NA|TRBV6-2/TRBV6-3
TGTGCCAGCAGTTACTTCGGACGGGGGGGATTGAACACCGGGGAGCTGTTTTTT
CASSYFGRGGLNTGELFF
>TRBJ2-4|TRBD2|many|TRBV10-3
TGTGCCACGCCATTCAGGGAGGGTACGACCAAAAACATTCAGTACTTC
CATPFREGTTKNIQYF
>TRBJ2-3|TRBD2|many|TRBV7-6
TGTGCCAGCAGCCCGAGTCGGGGGGGCACAGATACGCAGTATTTT
CASSPSRGGTDTQYF
>TRBJ2-1|TRBD2|NA|TRBV4-3
TGCGCCAGCAGCCAGCGCGGGAGGGCGTATGAGCAGTTCTTC
CASSQRGRAYEQFF
>TRBJ2-7|NA|many|TRBV30
TGTGCCTGGACCCGGGGCATCCTGGGCTACGAGCAGTACTTC
CAWTRGILGYEQYF
>TRBJ1-5|NA|NA|TRBV28
TGTGCCAGCAGGCCACCTGGAGCGTCGGGCAATCAGCCCCAGCATTTT
CASRPPGASGNQPQHF
>TRBJ1-1|NA|NA|TRBV5-8
TGTGCCGGCAGCTTGGTTTCTTTAGGGGGCACTGAAGCTTTCTTT
CAGSLVSLGGTEAFF
>TRBJ2-3|TRBD1|many|TRBV19
TGTGCCAGTCAGGGACAGGGGGCAGATACGCAGTATTTT
CASQGQGADTQYF
>TRBJ2-3|TRBD1|many|TRBV12-3/TRBV12-4
TGTGCCAGCAGTAAACCGGGACAGGGCATAGATACGCAGTATTTT
CASSKPGQGIDTQYF
>TRBJ2-7|NA|many|TRBV9
TGTGCCAGCCCAGGTCGTGGAAGGCAGTACTTC
CASPGRGRQYF
>TRBJ2-2|NA|many|TRBV25-1
TGTGCCAGCGAGGAGAGATTTGACACCGGGGAGCTGTTTTTT
CASEERFDTGELFF
>TRBJ2-2|NA|many|TRBV27
TGTGCCACCGCAACGTCCCAGCCTTTGAACACCGGGGAGCTGTTTTTT
CATATSQPLNTGELFF
>TRBJ2-1|TRBD2|NA|TRBV5-4
TGTGCCAGCAGCCTTTGGAGCGGGACCCCCTACAATGAGCAGTTCTTC
CASSLWSGTPYNEQFF
>TRBJ2-3|NA|many|TRBV13
TGTGCCAGCAGCTCAGAGCTTCGCGGCAGCACAGATACGCAGTATTTT
CASSSELRGSTDTQYF
>TRBJ2-1|TRBD2|NA|TRBV12-5
TGTGCTAGTGGTTTGGTTACTAGCGGTGCCTACAATGAGCAGTTCTTC
CASGLVTSGAYNEQFF
>TRBJ1-6|NA|many|TRBV5-6
TGTGCCAGCAGCCCGACCCGGATCTATAATTCACCCCTCCACTTT
CASSPTRIYNSPLHF
>TRBJ2-7|TRBD2|many|TRBV20-1
TGCAGTGCGAAGTCCCTAGCGGGAGGGCCAAACGAGCAGTACTTC
CSAKSLAGGPNEQYF
>TRBJ2-2|NA|many|TRBV12-3/TRBV12-4
TGTGCCAGCAGTTTTCCAGGGACGAGCACCGGGGAGCTGTTTTTT
CASSFPGTSTGELFF